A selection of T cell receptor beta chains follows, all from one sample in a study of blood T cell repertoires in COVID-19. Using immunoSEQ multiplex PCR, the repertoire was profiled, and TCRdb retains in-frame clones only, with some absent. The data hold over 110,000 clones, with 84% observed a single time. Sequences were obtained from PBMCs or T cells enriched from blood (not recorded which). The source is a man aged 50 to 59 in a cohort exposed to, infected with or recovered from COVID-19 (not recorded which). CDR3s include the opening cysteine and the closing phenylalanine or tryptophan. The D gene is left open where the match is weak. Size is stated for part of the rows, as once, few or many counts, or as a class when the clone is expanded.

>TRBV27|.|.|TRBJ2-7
TGTGCCAGCAGTTACAGGGCCTTTTCCTACGAGCAGTACTTC
CASSYRAFSYEQYF
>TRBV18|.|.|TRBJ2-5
TGTGCCAGCACGACAGGAGTACAAGAGACCCAGTACTTC
CASTTGVQETQYF
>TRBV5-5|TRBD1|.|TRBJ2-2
TGTGCCAGCAAGGGGGCCGCGAACACCGGGGAGCTGTTTTTT
CASKGAANTGELFF
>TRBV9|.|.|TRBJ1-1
TGTGCCAGCAGCGTAGGACAGGTGAACACTGAAGCTTTCTTT
CASSVGQVNTEAFF
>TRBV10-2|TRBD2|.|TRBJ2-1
TGCGCCAGCAGTGAGAGCGGGATGGATAATGAGCAGTTCTTC
CASSESGMDNEQFF
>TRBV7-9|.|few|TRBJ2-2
TGTGCCAGCAGCTTGGACTTCGACACCGGGGAGCTGTTTTTT
CASSLDFDTGELFF
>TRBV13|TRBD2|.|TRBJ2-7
TGTGCCAGCAGCCCTCCTAGCGGGGGGCCTGCCTACGAGCAGTACTTC
CASSPPSGGPAYEQYF
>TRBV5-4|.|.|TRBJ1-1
TGTGCCAGCAGCCAAAACGGTCGTCAGCGTATGAACACTGAAGCTTTCTTT
CASSQNGRQRMNTEAFF
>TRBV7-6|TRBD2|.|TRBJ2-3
TGTGCCAGCAGCCCAGTAGCGGGGGCCAGCACAGATACGCAGTATTTT
CASSPVAGASTDTQYF
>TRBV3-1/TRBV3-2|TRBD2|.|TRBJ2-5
TGTGCCAGCAGCCCCCGCGGGGGGGGCGAGACCCAGTACTTC
CASSPRGGGETQYF
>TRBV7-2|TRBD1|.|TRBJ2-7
TGTGCCAGCAGCCCGGACAGGGTCTACGAGCAGTACTTC
CASSPDRVYEQYF
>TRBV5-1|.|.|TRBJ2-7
TGCGCCTCAGGACTTTTTCCCTACGAGCAGTACTTC
CASGLFPYEQYF
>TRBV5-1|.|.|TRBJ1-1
TGCGCCAGCAGCTTGCGATCGGACACTGAAGCTTTCTTT
CASSLRSDTEAFF
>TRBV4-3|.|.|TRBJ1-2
TGCGCCAGCAGCCAAGACCGGGGAGCCAGCTACACCTTC
CASSQDRGASYTF
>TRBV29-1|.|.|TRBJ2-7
TGCAGCGTACTACAGGGAACCAACTACGAGCAGTACTTC
CSVLQGTNYEQYF
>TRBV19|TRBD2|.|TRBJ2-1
TGTGCCAGCTGTAGGACTAGCGGGAGAGATGAGCAGTTCTTC
CASCRTSGRDEQFF
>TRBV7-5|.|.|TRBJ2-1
TGTGTCAGAAGCAAGGGGACTAGCGGGGACAATGAGCAGTTCTTC
CVRSKGTSGDNEQFF
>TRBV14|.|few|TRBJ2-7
TGTGCCAGCAGCCAAGATTCAGGGAGGTACGAGCAGTACTTC
CASSQDSGRYEQYF
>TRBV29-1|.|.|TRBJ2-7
TGCAGCGTGGGGGGACGGAGCTCCTACGAGCAGTACTTC
CSVGGRSSYEQYF